One sample yielded the 27 T cell receptor beta chains listed below, sequenced in a study of monozygotic twins with inflammatory bowel disease. TCRdb re-analyzed the 5' RACE reads; it lists each CDR3 protein once, without DNA. The listing contains about 110,000 distinct CDR3 sequences. What was sequenced was blood. The origin of the receptors is a human donor with ulcerative colitis or Crohn's disease, or a healthy co-twin of an affected twin (not recorded which).

This chain links TRBV5-6 with TRBJ2-1; as DNA is missing, the TRBD1 call by TCRdb cannot be tested. The CDR3 is 15 residues long. CDR1 and CDR2 (germline): SGHDT, YYEEEE. The CDR3 protein is CASSLAVRGSNEQFF.

This chain joins TRBV5-5 and TRBJ1-2. In germline, CDR1 is SGHKS, CDR2 YYEKEE (reference sequence). The CDR3 length is 15 residues. The CDR3 loop reads CASSLGRSYDHGYTF.

The CDR3: CASSPRYRGDPNQETQYF. This chain links TRBV12-3 or TRBV12-4 with TRBJ2-5; the D call of TRBD1 rests on TCRdb alone, since no DNA is present to check it. The CDR3 loop spans 18 amino acids.

V and J are TRBV12-3 or TRBV12-4 and TRBJ1-1. The CDR3 length is 15 residues. The CDR3 spells CASTWEGIVHTEAFF.

The chain combines TRBV7-2 with TRBJ2-7; the TCRdb call, TRBD1, lacks DNA for checking. Germline values: CDR1 SGHTA, CDR2 FQGNSA. The CDR3 has 13 amino acids. This CDR3 reads CASSTGDSYEQYF.

The rearrangement joins TRBV5-1 to TRBJ2-1; TCRdb gives TRBD2 as the D gene, but with no DNA this cannot be confirmed. The CDR3 has 13 residues. In germline, CDR1 is SGHRS, CDR2 YFSETQ. The CDR3 sequence is CASSLGYRDEQFF.

The chain is built from TRBV28 and TRBJ1-3. Germline loops: CDR1 MDHEN, CDR2 SYDVKM. This CDR3 spans 17 amino acids. CDR3 protein: CASSIFGRWSSGNTIYF.

This chain's CDR3 is CASSSGARDPSFTF. The rearrangement uses TRBV28 and TRBJ2-7; TCRdb calls TRBD1, which cannot be checked without DNA. The CDR3 consists of 14 residues. Per the germline V gene, CDR1 is MDHEN and CDR2 is SYDVKM.

This chain uses TRBV5-5 with TRBJ2-2; TCRdb proposes TRBD1, but this gene call is untestable without DNA. Germline V gives CDR1 SGHKS, CDR2 YYEKEE (reference sequence). CDR3 length: 15 residues. The CDR3 reads CASRGRAVGAGELFF.

This chain connects TRBV4-3 to TRBJ2-1; lacking DNA, the TRBD1 call made by TCRdb goes unchecked. Germline CDR1 and CDR2: LGHNA and YSLEER. CDR3 length: 13 residues. This CDR3 reads CASSQDGRGEQFF.

The chain has TRBV6-1 and TRBJ1-2; TCRdb's assignment of TRBD1 cannot be checked, as there is no DNA. The germline V gene has CDR1 MNHNS and CDR2 SASEGT. There are 14 residues in the CDR3. Here the CDR3 reads CASMGAVGLTSYTF.

The chain links TRBV20-1 to TRBJ2-1; there is no DNA to check the TCRdb D call of TRBD1. CDR3 size: 12 residues. Germline assignment: CDR1 DFQATT and CDR2 SNEGSKA (reference sequence). This CDR3 is CSAARENNEQFF.

The chain is built from TRBV7-2 and TRBJ1-5; lacking DNA, the TRBD1 call made by TCRdb goes unchecked. The CDR3 length is 13 residues. Germline V gene lookup returns CDR1 SGHTA and CDR2 FQGNSA. The CDR3 region is CASSSDRVQPQHF.

The chain combines TRBV5-1 with TRBJ2-7. Germline V gene data show CDR1 as SGHRS and CDR2 as YFSETQ. The CDR3 runs 16 residues. CDR3 sequence: CASSLSTGLGNYEQYF.

The V and J genes are TRBV10-3 and TRBJ2-1; TCRdb designates TRBD2, a call that cannot be tested without DNA. This CDR3 is built from 12 residues. Germline V gene data show CDR1 as ENHRY and CDR2 as SYGVKD. The CDR3 region is CALLGSHNEQFF.

The chain is built from TRBV10-3 and TRBJ2-7. The CDR3 is made up of 13 amino acids. CDR1 is ENHRY, CDR2 SYGVKD, per germline. CDR3 in amino acids: CAISENSLKEQYF.

The chain joins TRBV5-1 to TRBJ2-2; the D call from TCRdb, TRBD1, cannot be confirmed without DNA. There are 16 residues in the CDR3. The germline V gene encodes CDR1 SGHRS and CDR2 YFSETQ. The CDR3 sequence is CASSLAGGENTGELFF.

The rearrangement links TRBV7-9 to TRBJ1-4. CDR1 is SEHNR and CDR2 is FQNEAQ in the germline V gene (reference sequence). The CDR3 loop spans 15 amino acids. The CDR3: CASSFSAATNEKLFF. Full variable domain (remainder filled in from reference TRBV7-9 and TRBJ1-4): DTGVSQNPRHKITKRGQNVTFRCDPISEHNRLYWYRQTLGQGPEFLTYFQNEAQLEKSRLLSDRFSAERPKGSFSTLEIQRTEQGDSAMYLCASSFSAATNEKLFFGSGTQLSVL.

The chain links TRBV19 to TRBJ1-2; TCRdb's assignment of TRBD1 cannot be checked, as there is no DNA. Germline V gene lookup returns CDR1 LNHDA and CDR2 SQIVND (reference sequence). This CDR3 has 15 amino acids. Here the CDR3 reads CASSVRDRGHGGYTF.

This chain links TRBV12-5 with TRBJ1-2; the TCRdb call, TRBD1, lacks DNA for checking. CDR3 length: 12 residues. Germline V CDR1 and CDR2: LGHNT, FRNRAP. The CDR3 loop is CASGSSGGGYTF.

V usage is TRBV7-3 and J usage is TRBJ2-1; TCRdb designates TRBD2, a call that cannot be tested without DNA. Germline V gives CDR1 SGHTA, CDR2 FQGTGA. The CDR3 is 15 residues long. CDR3 loop: CASSSWTSGGMEQFF.

The chain combines TRBV6-1 with TRBJ1-2; TCRdb's D call of TRBD1 is untestable without DNA. CDR3 length equals 15 residues. Germline V gene lookup returns CDR1 MNHNS and CDR2 SASEGT. Here the CDR3 reads CASDLTGDSNYGYTF.

The rearrangement links TRBV6-1 to TRBJ2-3; with no DNA, the TCRdb D assignment of TRBD1 cannot be verified. CDR1 is MNHNS, CDR2 SASEGT, per germline. The CDR3 has 16 residues. Here the CDR3 reads CASSDGPGQGADTQYF.

The chain carries TRBV27 and TRBJ2-2; TCRdb names TRBD1, which stays unverified in the absence of DNA. There are 15 residues in the CDR3. CDR1 and CDR2 (germline): MNHEY, SMNVEV (reference sequence). The CDR3 is CASSLWGENTGELFF.

The chain couples TRBV5-6 to TRBJ2-7. The CDR3 consists of 15 residues. CDR1 is SGHDT and CDR2 is YYEEEE in the germline V gene. CDR3 amino acids: CASSLVSRLGYEQYF.

This sequence joins TRBV5-1 and TRBJ1-4; no DNA is available, so the TRBD1 call from TCRdb remains unchecked. Germline V CDR1 and CDR2: SGHRS, YFSETQ. CDR3 length: 17 residues. This CDR3 is CASSLDVGTGQNEKLFF.

The rearrangement uses TRBV29-1 and TRBJ2-7; TCRdb names TRBD1, which stays unverified in the absence of DNA. This CDR3 is built from 13 residues. CDR1 and CDR2 (germline): SQVTM, ANQGSEA. The CDR3 is CSVGPGGNYEQYF.